A selection of T cell receptor beta chains follows, all from one sample in a study of T cell responses to AZD1222 COVID-19 vaccine. The table came from immunoSEQ multiplex PCR; TCRdb's copy has only in-frame clones and leaves some out. This sample has about 140,000 clones, with 90% found just once. This material consisted of peripheral blood, taken on day 0 of AZD1222 vaccination. The receptors originated from an adult in good health. The CDR3 runs from the conserved cysteine through the conserved F or W. The D gene is left open where the match is weak. Size is omitted from some rows. Given values are once, few, many or a class for expanded clones.

d_call	clone_size	v_call	j_call	cdr3_aa	cdr3_nt
TRBD1	.	TRBV5-1	TRBJ1-1	CASSLEGARDTEAFF	TGCGCCAGCAGCTTGGAGGGGGCGCGGGACACTGAAGCTTTCTTT
.	.	TRBV7-2	TRBJ2-5	CASSRDPRGTQYF	TGTGCCAGCAGCCGGGACCCCAGAGGGACCCAGTACTTC
TRBD1	.	TRBV2	TRBJ1-2	CASRSGTGDYGYTF	TGTGCCAGCAGGTCCGGGACAGGGGACTATGGCTACACCTTC
.	once	TRBV30	TRBJ2-6	CAAPLLTGANVLTF	TGTGCTGCCCCGCTTCTTACTGGGGCCAACGTCCTGACTTTC
.	.	TRBV5-1	TRBJ2-7	CASSLGSLGYYEQYF	TGCGCCAGCAGCTTGGGTTCTCTCGGGTACTACGAGCAGTACTTC
TRBD1	.	TRBV9	TRBJ1-3	CASSGWGQGSGNTIYF	TGTGCCAGCAGCGGATGGGGACAGGGCTCTGGAAACACCATATATTTT
.	.	TRBV6-6	TRBJ1-4	CASRDSHNEKLFF	TGTGCCAGCAGAGACAGCCATAATGAAAAACTGTTTTTT
.	.	TRBV2	TRBJ1-5	CASSGGNQPQHF	TGTGCCAGCAGTGGGGGCAATCAGCCCCAGCATTTT
TRBD1	.	TRBV6-6	TRBJ1-5	CASRTGVQPQHF	TGTGCCAGCAGGACAGGGGTCCAGCCCCAGCATTTT
.	.	TRBV5-1	TRBJ2-7	CASALSYEQYF	TGCGCCAGCGCTCTCTCCTACGAGCAGTACTTC
.	.	TRBV21-1	TRBJ1-3	CASSSLHMGNTIYF	TGTGCCAGCAGTTCCCTCCACATGGGAAACACCATATATTTT
.	once	TRBV19	TRBJ1-3	CASSIPVGQPRRNTIYF	TGTGCCAGTAGTATACCCGTCGGACAGCCCCGCAGAAACACCATATATTTT
.	.	TRBV3-1/TRBV3-2	TRBJ2-1	CASSHGLSHSYNEQFF	TGTGCCAGCAGCCATGGACTCTCCCACTCCTACAATGAGCAGTTCTTC
.	.	TRBV12-3/TRBV12-4	TRBJ1-5	CASSFRSNQPQHF	TGTGCCAGCAGTTTCCGCAGCAATCAGCCCCAGCATTTT
.	.	TRBV5-4	TRBJ2-5	CASSLSGGGTQYF	TGTGCCAGCAGCTTGAGCGGCGGAGGGACCCAGTACTTC
TRBD2	.	TRBV5-1	TRBJ2-1	CASSLGSGGYNEQFF	TGCGCCAGCAGCTTGGGTAGCGGGGGATACAATGAGCAGTTCTTC
.	.	TRBV6-1	TRBJ2-1	CASSGALSSYNEQFF	TGTGCCAGCAGTGGAGCCCTAAGCTCCTACAATGAGCAGTTCTTC
TRBD1	once	TRBV30	TRBJ2-7	CAWSPWTGGAGSEQYF	TGTGCCTGGAGCCCTTGGACAGGGGGCGCAGGGAGCGAGCAGTACTTC
.	.	TRBV25-1	TRBJ2-3	CASRGVTQYF	TGTGCCAGCAGAGGGGTTACGCAGTATTTT
.	.	TRBV20-1	TRBJ1-3	CSASLPANRAVPGNTIYF	TGCAGTGCTAGTCTTCCGGCGAACAGGGCCGTACCTGGAAACACCATATATTTT
.	.	TRBV7-3	TRBJ2-5	CASSPSRRETQYF	TGTGCCAGCAGCCCCAGCCGCAGAGAGACCCAGTACTTC
.	.	TRBV27	TRBJ1-5	CASSQGYNQPQHF	TGTGCCAGCAGTCAGGGTTACAATCAGCCCCAGCATTTT
.	.	TRBV19	TRBJ2-6	CASSTKVRGDGANVLTF	TGTGCCAGTAGTACAAAGGTTCGGGGAGATGGGGCCAACGTCCTGACTTTC
.	.	TRBV20-1	TRBJ2-3	CSASGMGSTDTQYF	TGCAGTGCTAGTGGGATGGGGAGCACAGATACGCAGTATTTT
TRBD2	.	TRBV30	TRBJ2-1	CAWSGRGYNEQFF	TGTGCCTGGAGCGGGAGGGGGTACAATGAGCAGTTCTTC
.	.	TRBV7-3	TRBJ2-3	CASSLGVADTQYF	TGTGCCAGCAGCTTAGGGGTAGCAGATACGCAGTATTTT
TRBD1	.	TRBV5-1	TRBJ2-7	CASSQGQGDYEQYF	TGCGCCAGCAGCCAGGGACAGGGGGATTACGAGCAGTACTTC
TRBD1	.	TRBV29-1	TRBJ2-2	CSVTIRDRGTGELFF	TGCAGCGTTACTATCCGGGACAGGGGCACCGGGGAGCTGTTTTTT
.	.	TRBV6-5	TRBJ2-2	CASKGGELFF	TGTGCCAGCAAGGGTGGGGAGCTGTTTTTT
.	.	TRBV20-1	TRBJ2-1	CSAGEGTYNEQFF	TGCAGTGCTGGTGAGGGAACCTACAATGAGCAGTTCTTC
.	.	TRBV24-1	TRBJ2-1	CATSQGSVAYNEQFF	TGTGCCACCAGCCAGGGGTCAGTCGCCTACAATGAGCAGTTCTTC
TRBD1	.	TRBV29-1	TRBJ1-5	CSVRTGMGNQPQHF	TGCAGCGTTCGGACAGGGATGGGCAATCAGCCCCAGCATTTT
.	few	TRBV30	TRBJ1-4	CAWSVFREEKLFF	TGTGCCTGGAGTGTGTTTCGGGAGGAAAAACTGTTTTTT
.	.	TRBV27	TRBJ1-4	CASGGGTNEKLFF	TGTGCCAGCGGGGGAGGAACTAATGAAAAACTGTTTTTT
.	.	TRBV25-1	TRBJ1-1	CASIPASSPNTEAFF	TGTGCCAGCATTCCCGCTTCCAGCCCAAACACTGAAGCTTTCTTT
TRBD1	.	TRBV10-3	TRBJ1-2	CAISEGGASYGYTF	TGTGCCATCAGTGAAGGGGGCGCCTCCTATGGCTACACCTTC
.	few	TRBV4-3	TRBJ1-2	CASSQESRNYGYTF	TGCGCCAGCAGCCAAGAGTCTAGGAACTATGGCTACACCTTC
TRBD1	.	TRBV7-2	TRBJ2-7	CASSWDRAYEQYF	TGTGCCAGCAGCTGGGACAGAGCCTACGAGCAGTACTTC
TRBD2	.	TRBV6-6	TRBJ2-5	CASSYPGLGQETQYF	TGTGCCAGCAGTTACCCCGGACTAGGCCAAGAGACCCAGTACTTC
.	.	TRBV27	TRBJ2-3	CASSLDGRSTDTQYF	TGTGCCAGCAGTTTAGATGGACGGTCCACAGATACGCAGTATTTT
.	.	TRBV6-6	TRBJ2-3	CASSYVSLTDTQYF	TGTGCCAGCAGTTACGTCAGCCTCACAGATACGCAGTATTTT
TRBD1	.	TRBV5-1	TRBJ2-7	CASSLWLPGQGRSYEQYF	TGCGCCAGCAGCTTGTGGTTGCCGGGACAGGGGAGATCCTACGAGCAGTACTTC
.	.	TRBV11-2	TRBJ2-3	CASSLPRGPDTQYF	TGTGCCAGCAGCCTACCCAGAGGGCCAGATACGCAGTATTTT
.	.	TRBV27	TRBJ1-3	CASSFGETGNTIYF	TGTGCCAGCAGTTTCGGGGAGACTGGAAACACCATATATTTT
.	.	TRBV19	TRBJ2-1	CASSIPSRDEQFF	TGTGCCAGTAGTATTCCCAGTAGGGATGAGCAGTTCTTC
TRBD1	.	TRBV24-1	TRBJ1-2	CATSDWTGDGYTF	TGTGCCACCAGTGATTGGACAGGGGACGGCTACACCTTC
.	once	TRBV7-2	TRBJ1-5	CASSLKRDQPQHF	TGTGCCAGCAGCTTAAAAAGGGATCAGCCCCAGCATTTT
.	few	TRBV6-6	TRBJ1-1	CASTPGLTEAFF	TGTGCCAGCACCCCGGGGCTCACTGAAGCTTTCTTT
TRBD1	few	TRBV11-2	TRBJ1-1	CASRRTGRENTEAFF	TGTGCCAGCAGGCGGACAGGGCGGGAGAACACTGAAGCTTTCTTT
.	.	TRBV21-1	TRBJ2-1	CASRNPASGRVFPDNEQFF	TGTGCCAGCAGAAATCCCGCTAGCGGGAGGGTCTTTCCAGACAATGAGCAGTTCTTC
.	.	TRBV6-5	TRBJ1-2	CASSSASGNTF	TGTGCCAGCAGTTCCGCCTCCGGAAACACCTTC
.	.	TRBV6-5	TRBJ1-2	CASSIEQGANYGYTF	TGTGCCAGCAGCATCGAACAGGGTGCTAACTATGGCTACACCTTC
.	.	TRBV5-4	TRBJ2-2	CASSLDSNTGELFF	TGTGCCAGCAGCTTGGACAGTAACACCGGGGAGCTGTTTTTT